This T cell receptor beta chain came from a study of shared clonotypes between healthy human individuals. Across the whole study: Donors, aged 18 to 49, were two women and a few men.

Deep level was the assay's run setting. Clones were sequenced by immunoSEQ multiplex PCR, and TCRdb holds only the in-frame ones, with some missing. The sample lists about 2,100,000 clones, 93% occurring once. Germline V gene sequence: CDR1 MGHRA, CDR2 YSYEKL. The V end was cut by 4 bases, the J end by 4 bases, with 16 bases between. The CDR3 sequence is 16 residues long. Terminally differentiated effector memory CD45RA+ cells were left out of the naive CD8 fraction, which was CD45RO-negative and positively selected for CCR7. The donor population consisted of healthy HIV-negative adults with no recent acute infections or vaccinations.

The TCR originated in a man aged 18 to 29 in good health. Some clones in this sample may be carry-over from other donors' samples. Input material: naive CD8+ T cells from PBMCs. The J gene is TRBJ2-2, the V gene TRBV4-1; the D is unclear. CDR3 sequence reads: CASSLLAGYPTGELFF. In DNA form, the CDR3 reads TGCGCCAGCAGCCTCTTAGCCGGATACCCCACCGGGGAGCTGTTTTTT.